This is a list of T cell receptor beta chains from one sample in a study of OX40 agonist ivuxolimab in advanced cancers. Generated by immunoSEQ multiplex PCR, the TCRdb table keeps only in-frame clones and is missing some. The sample shows some 70,000 clones, around 90% of them seen only once. The sample in question was CD4+ or CD8+ T cells sorted from blood, obtained in a trial of the OX40 agonist ivuxolimab. The receptor source for this set is an adult with an advanced solid tumor such as melanoma, head and neck, liver or kidney cancer. CDR3s leave out the opening cysteine and the closing phenylalanine or tryptophan.

>TRBV19
ASSRGGGTDTQY
>TRBV28
ASSPHGQAGGAGGYEQF
>TRBV28
ASSLYAGLRGNIQY
>TRBV5-2
ASSREPGRMPGDGYT
>TRBV6-4
ASSDSSRATEAF
>TRBV4-1
ASSQGSGTYEQY
>TRBV18
ASSPDTGTGAYNEQF
>TRBV6-7
ASSHPAGQGLDEQY
>TRBV30
AWSPSYGIYT
>TRBV7-2
ASSPGDRTEAF
>TRBV27
ASSPSGTGAFHEQY
>TRBV6-1
ASSEIGATYNEQF
>TRBV30
AWSRDSQETQY